One sample yielded the 25 T cell receptor beta chains listed below, sequenced in a study of T-cell memory formation after mild COVID-19. TCRdb re-analysed the 5' RACE reads in MiXCR, keeping a single row per CDR3 protein. The repertoire has around 340,000 distinct CDR3 sequences, about 13% of them found once; the top ten carry about a fifth. Specimen: PBMCs or a T cell subset sorted from them (not recorded which). The source is a man aged 18 to 29 who had mild COVID-19 (a few samples of this study predate the infection). Cell type and time point are not known.

In this sample, this clonotype turned up many times. V usage is TRBV5-6 and J usage is TRBJ2-3; D remains ambiguous. Trimming took 2 bases from V and 1 from J, leaving 11 bases between them. Germline V gene sequence: CDR1 SGHDT, CDR2 YYEEEE. This CDR3 comprises 15 residues. CDR3 amino acids: CASSFIGSRTDTQYF. As DNA, the CDR3 is TGTGCCAGCAGCTTTATAGGGTCTCGCACAGATACGCAGTATTTT.

There are many counts of this clonotype. This rearrangement joins TRBV7-3 to TRBJ2-3, with a possible D match to TRBD1 (5 bases). Germline V gene data show CDR1 as SGHTA and CDR2 as FQGTGA. The CDR3 extends over 14 amino acids. V lost 5 bases and J lost 4, with 13 bases in between. The CDR3 DNA reads as TGTGCCAGCAGCCGGGCAGGGCTCCCAGATACGCAGTATTTT. Translating gives CASSRAGLPDTQYF.

V and J are TRBV4-2 and TRBJ1-1, with D tentatively TRBD1 (5 bases). This CDR3 has 14 residues. CDR1 is LGHNA and CDR2 is YNFKEQ in the germline V gene. Trimming stripped 0 bases from V and 5 bases from J, with 10 bases between. The CDR3 region has the DNA TGTGCCAGCAGCCAAGATCAGTGGGGGACTGAAGCTTTCTTT. Its protein product is CASSQDQWGTEAFF.

A few counts support this clonotype. This rearrangement joins TRBV7-8 to TRBJ1-6; weak D call: TRBD1 (5 bases). V was pared by 5 bases and J by 6 bases, with 11 bases between. This CDR3 comprises 14 residues. Germline V gene sequence: CDR1 SGHVS, CDR2 FQNEAQ. The CDR3 loop is CASSRMGVNSPLHF. The CDR3 DNA reads as TGTGCCAGCAGCCGGATGGGGGTTAATTCACCCCTCCACTTT.

The chain couples TRBV6-6 to TRBJ2-3; weak D call: TRBD1 (7 bases). V lost 6 bases, J lost 9 bases, and 25 bases lay in between. The CDR3 is 16 amino acids. Germline values: CDR1 MNHNY, CDR2 SVGAGI (reference sequence). The CDR3: CASSQRDGGQGGTQYF. CDR3 coding DNA: TGTGCCAGCAGCCAACGGGATGGGGGCCAGGGGGGAACGCAGTATTTT.

The chain couples TRBV6-2 or TRBV6-3 to TRBJ2-1; TRBD2 matches 7 bases. V shed 2 bases, J shed 12 bases, and the junction held 1 base outside the gene matches. Germline CDR1 MNHEY, CDR2 SVGEGT. The CDR3 contains 11 residues. The CDR3 DNA reads as TGTGCCAGCAGTTACCGCGGGGGGCAGTTCTTC. Translating it yields CASSYRGGQFF.

The V call is TRBV5-1, the J call TRBJ2-3; D is perhaps TRBD2 (6 bases). The V gene's germline CDR1 is SGHRS and CDR2 YFSETQ. CDR3 size: 16 residues. V was pared by 2 bases and J by 6 bases, with 19 bases between. The DNA of the CDR3 is TGCGCCAGCAGCTTAGGTAGCGGAGACCCCCTGGATACGCAGTATTTT. It translates to CASSLGSGDPLDTQYF.

The rearrangement uses TRBV19 and TRBJ1-4; the D gene is possibly TRBD1 (5 bases). The ends were cut back, 7 bases at V and 10 bases at J, with 16 bases in the middle. CDR1 and CDR2 from the germline V gene are LNHDA and SQIVND (reference sequence). The CDR3 is 13 amino acids. The CDR3 region has the DNA TGTGCCAGTACCACCGGGACTTTCGGAAAACTGTTTTTT. Its translation: CASTTGTFGKLFF.

The table lists this clonotype with a few counts. The chain joins TRBV5-6 to TRBJ1-1; the D is unclear. The CDR3 length is 16 residues. Per the germline V gene, CDR1 is SGHDT and CDR2 is YYEEEE. Trimming shortened V by 0 bases and J by 4 bases, and 16 bases separated the two germline ends. The CDR3: CASSLGAREVRTEAFF. For the CDR3, the DNA is TGTGCCAGCAGCTTGGGCGCGAGGGAGGTTCGCACTGAAGCTTTCTTT.

In regard to this clonotype: Its ends do not fully match the called genes, so a read error is possible. The V call is TRBV28, the J call TRBJ2-3, with TRBD1 as a possible D gene (8 bases). The CDR3 totals 15 residues. Germline CDR1 reads MDHEN; CDR2 reads SYDVKM. CDR3 DNA sequence: TGTGCCATCAGTCCGGGGGGACAGGGCACAGATACGCAGTATTTT. It yields the protein CAISPGGQGTDTQYF.

The chain has TRBV5-1 and TRBJ2-3; D not certain. The ends were cut back, 4 bases at V and 2 bases at J, with 11 bases in the middle. The length of the CDR3 is 14 residues. In germline, CDR1 is SGHRS, CDR2 YFSETQ. This chain's CDR3 is CASSLMDNTDTQYF. The CDR3 region has the DNA TGCGCCAGCAGCCTTATGGATAACACAGATACGCAGTATTTT.

The chain couples TRBV2 to TRBJ2-2; 8 nucleotides match TRBD2. Germline V lookup: CDR1 SNHLY, CDR2 FYNNEI. CDR3 length: 15 residues. J was trimmed by 4 bases and V by 6 bases; bases with no gene match: 7. In DNA form, the CDR3 reads TGTGCCAGCAGGGCGGGGACTAGTTTCACCGGGGAGCTGTTTTTT. This gives the protein CASRAGTSFTGELFF.

This chain joins TRBV27 and TRBJ2-5; TRBD1 might be the D (6 bases). Germline V CDR1 and CDR2: MNHEY, SMNVEV (reference sequence). This CDR3 has 16 amino acids. Trimming cost V 0 bases and J 4 bases, with 15 bases left between them. In DNA form, the CDR3 reads TGTGCCAGCAGTTTATCTCCAACAGGGTTAGCAGAGACCCAGTACTTC. This translates into CASSLSPTGLAETQYF.

The chain is built from TRBV5-6 and TRBJ2-5, with 7 bases aligning to TRBD2. The germline V gene encodes CDR1 SGHDT and CDR2 YYEEEE. Trimming took 3 bases from V and 5 from J; bases not matched to a gene: 4. CDR3 length equals 13 residues. CDR3 residues: CASSWDYSETQYF. CDR3 nucleotides: TGTGCCAGCAGCTGGGACTACTCCGAGACCCAGTACTTC.

This clonotype was detected a few times. V usage is TRBV4-2 and J usage is TRBJ2-5; 7 nucleotides match TRBD2. V was clipped by 5 bases and J by 1 base; unmatched bases: 4. CDR3 length equals 14 residues. The germline V gene has CDR1 LGHNA and CDR2 YNFKEQ. The CDR3 sequence is CASSTPSGQETQYF. DNA for the CDR3: TGTGCCAGCAGCACCCCTAGCGGCCAAGAGACCCAGTACTTC.

The chain employs TRBV6-5 and TRBJ1-3; D unresolved. Looked up from germline, CDR1 is MNHEY and CDR2 is SVGAGI. CDR3 length: 17 amino acids. V was pared by 6 bases and J by 2 bases, with 20 bases between. The CDR3 protein is CASSPTRRTRPGNTIYF. In nucleotides, the CDR3 is TGTGCCAGCAGCCCTACCCGGAGGACGAGGCCTGGAAACACCATATATTTT.

V is TRBV4-3 and J is TRBJ1-6; D ambiguous. CDR1 is LGHNA, CDR2 YSLEER, per germline. V lost 10 bases, J lost 6 bases, and 4 bases lay in between. The CDR3 has 10 amino acids. Here the CDR3 DNA reads TGCGCCACCTGTAATTCACCCCTCCACTTT. Translated: CATCNSPLHF.

This chain links TRBV27 with TRBJ2-5; maybe TRBD1 (6 bases). Trimming shortened V by 3 bases and J by 4 bases, and 12 bases separated the two germline ends. Germline lookup yields CDR1 MNHEY and CDR2 SMNVEV (reference sequence). There are 14 residues in the CDR3. The CDR3 loop reads CASSLQGQPETQYF. The CDR3 nucleotides read TGTGCCAGCAGTTTGCAGGGGCAACCAGAGACCCAGTACTTC.

This clonotype showed up many times. The chain has TRBV19 and TRBJ1-2; D uncertain. V lost 4 bases and J lost 4, with 10 bases in between. The CDR3 runs 13 residues. Germline CDR1 is LNHDA and CDR2 is SQIVND (reference sequence). In DNA form, the CDR3 reads TGTGCCAGTAGTAATCGGGCTGGCTATGGCTACACCTTC. Translated: CASSNRAGYGYTF.

This clonotype was counted only a few times. V is TRBV7-2 and J is TRBJ2-7; TRBD1 might be the D (5 bases). The CDR3 contains 14 residues. Germline V CDR1 and CDR2: SGHTA, FQGNSA. Trimming shortened V by 8 bases and J by 6 bases, and 20 bases separated the two germline ends. The DNA for the CDR3 is TGTGCCAGCTCCCCCACGGGCCAGGGAACCGAGCAGTACGTC. Protein: CASSPTGQGTEQYV.

This clonotype appeared a few times. The chain is built from TRBV2 and TRBJ1-6; no firm D call. Between the trimmed V and J ends, which lost 7 bases and 7 bases, there was a span of 14 bases. Germline loops: CDR1 SNHLY, CDR2 FYNNEI. The length of the CDR3 is 14 residues. CDR3 region: CASTREGGNSPLHF. DNA for the CDR3: TGTGCCAGCACTCGGGAGGGCGGGAATTCACCCCTCCACTTT. The full variable domain, its missing parts supplied by reference TRBV2 and TRBJ1-6, is EPEVTQTPSHQVTQMGQEVILRCVPISNHLYFYWYRQILGQKVEFLVSFYNNEISEKSEIFDDQFSVERPDGSNFTLKIRSTKLEDSAMYFCASTREGGNSPLHFGNGTRLTVT.

The genes are TRBV5-1 and TRBJ2-5; D may be TRBD1 (7 bases). The CDR3 is 19 amino acids. In germline, CDR1 is SGHRS, CDR2 YFSETQ. Between the trimmed V and J ends, which lost 4 bases and 5 bases, there was a span of 30 bases. The CDR3 protein is CASSPFALGQPDGGETQYF. The DNA of the CDR3 is TGCGCCAGCAGCCCGTTTGCTCTGGGACAGCCGGACGGGGGTGAGACCCAGTACTTC.

V is TRBV12-3 or TRBV12-4 and J is TRBJ2-1; 13 bases match TRBD2. V lost 3 bases, J lost 9 bases, and 14 bases stayed unmatched. The CDR3 is 18 residues long. The CDR3 nucleotides are TGTGCCAGCAGTTTCGGAGGCCGAAGACTAGCGGGGGGCGGTGAGCAGTTCTTC. It specifies CASSFGGRRLAGGGEQFF.

The table lists this clonotype with a few counts. The V and J genes are TRBV20-1 and TRBJ1-2, with 7 positions matching TRBD1. With V trimmed by 6 bases and J by 6 bases, 13 bases remained unmatched. Germline CDR1 and CDR2: DFQATT and SNEGSKA (reference sequence). This CDR3 is 14 amino acids long. The CDR3 here is CSAQGIGGEDGYTF. The CDR3 DNA reads as TGCAGTGCCCAGGGCATAGGGGGCGAGGATGGCTACACCTTC.

This clonotype was found many times. The V gene is TRBV6-5, the J gene TRBJ2-3; TRBD1 matches at 10 bases. CDR1 is MNHEY, CDR2 SVGAGI, per germline. Unmatched junction bases numbered 6, after V lost 6 bases and J lost 6 bases. The CDR3 consists of 14 residues. The CDR3 DNA reads as TGTGCCAGCAGCAGACAGGGGGCTGGGGATACGCAGTATTTT. Translated: CASSRQGAGDTQYF.